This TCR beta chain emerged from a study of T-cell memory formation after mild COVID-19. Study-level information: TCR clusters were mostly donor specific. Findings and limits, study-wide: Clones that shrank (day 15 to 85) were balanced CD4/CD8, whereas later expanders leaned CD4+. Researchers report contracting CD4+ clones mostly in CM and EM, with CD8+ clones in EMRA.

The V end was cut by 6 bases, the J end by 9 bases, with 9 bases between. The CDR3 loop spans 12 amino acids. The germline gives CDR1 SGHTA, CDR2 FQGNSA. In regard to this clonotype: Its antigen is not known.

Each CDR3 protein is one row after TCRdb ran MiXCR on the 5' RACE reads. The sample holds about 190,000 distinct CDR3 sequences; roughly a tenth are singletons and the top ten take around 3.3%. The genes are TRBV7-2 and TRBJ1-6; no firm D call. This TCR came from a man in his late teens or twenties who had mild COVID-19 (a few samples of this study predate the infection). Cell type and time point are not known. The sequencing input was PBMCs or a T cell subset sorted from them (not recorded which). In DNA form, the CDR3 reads TGTGCCAGCAGGCGAATGGGTTCACCCCTCCACTTT. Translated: CASRRMGSPLHF.